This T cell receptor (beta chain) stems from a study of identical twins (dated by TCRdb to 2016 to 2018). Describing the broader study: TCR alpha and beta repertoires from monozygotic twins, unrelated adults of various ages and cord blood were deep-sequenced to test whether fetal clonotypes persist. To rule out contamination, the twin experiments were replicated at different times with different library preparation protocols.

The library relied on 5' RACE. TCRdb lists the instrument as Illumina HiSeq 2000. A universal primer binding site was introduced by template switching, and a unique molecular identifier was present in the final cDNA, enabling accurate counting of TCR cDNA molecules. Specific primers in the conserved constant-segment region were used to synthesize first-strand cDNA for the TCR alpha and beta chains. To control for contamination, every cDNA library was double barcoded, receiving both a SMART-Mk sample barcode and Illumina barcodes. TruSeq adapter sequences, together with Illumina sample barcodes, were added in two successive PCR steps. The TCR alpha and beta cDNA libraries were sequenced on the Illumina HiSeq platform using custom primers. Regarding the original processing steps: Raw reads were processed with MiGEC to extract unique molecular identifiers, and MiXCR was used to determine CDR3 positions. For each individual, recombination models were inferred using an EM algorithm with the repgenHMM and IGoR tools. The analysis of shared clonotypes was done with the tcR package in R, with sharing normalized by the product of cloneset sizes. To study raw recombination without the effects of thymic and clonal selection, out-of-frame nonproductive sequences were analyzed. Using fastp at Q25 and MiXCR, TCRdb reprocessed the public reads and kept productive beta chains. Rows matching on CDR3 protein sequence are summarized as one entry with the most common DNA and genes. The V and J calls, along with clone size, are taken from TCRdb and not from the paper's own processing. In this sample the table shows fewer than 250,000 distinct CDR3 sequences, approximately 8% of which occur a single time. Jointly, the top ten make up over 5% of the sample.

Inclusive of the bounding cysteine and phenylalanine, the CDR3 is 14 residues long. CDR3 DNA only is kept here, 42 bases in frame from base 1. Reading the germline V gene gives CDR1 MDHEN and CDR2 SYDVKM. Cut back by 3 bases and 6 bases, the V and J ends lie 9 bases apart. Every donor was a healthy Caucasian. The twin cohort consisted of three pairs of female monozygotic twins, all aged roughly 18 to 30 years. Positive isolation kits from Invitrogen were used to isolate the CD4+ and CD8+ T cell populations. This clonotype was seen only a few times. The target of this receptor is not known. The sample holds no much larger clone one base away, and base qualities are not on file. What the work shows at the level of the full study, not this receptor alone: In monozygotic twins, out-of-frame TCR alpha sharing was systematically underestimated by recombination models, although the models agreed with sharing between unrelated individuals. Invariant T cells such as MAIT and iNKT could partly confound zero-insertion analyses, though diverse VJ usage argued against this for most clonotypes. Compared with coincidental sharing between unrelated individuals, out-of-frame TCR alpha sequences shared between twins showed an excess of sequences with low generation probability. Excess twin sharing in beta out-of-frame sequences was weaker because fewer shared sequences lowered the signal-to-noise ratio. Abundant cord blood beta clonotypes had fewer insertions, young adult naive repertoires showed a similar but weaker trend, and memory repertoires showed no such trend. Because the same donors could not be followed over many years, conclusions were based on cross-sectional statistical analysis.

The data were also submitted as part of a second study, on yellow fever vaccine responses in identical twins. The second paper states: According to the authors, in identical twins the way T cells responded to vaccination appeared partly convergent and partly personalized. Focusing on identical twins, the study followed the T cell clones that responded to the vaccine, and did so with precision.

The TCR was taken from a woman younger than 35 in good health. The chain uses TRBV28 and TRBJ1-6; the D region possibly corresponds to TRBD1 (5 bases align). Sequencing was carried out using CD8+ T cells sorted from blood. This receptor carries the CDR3 CASSLSGVNSPLHF. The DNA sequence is TGTGCCAGCAGTTTGTCGGGGGTTAATTCACCCCTCCACTTT.